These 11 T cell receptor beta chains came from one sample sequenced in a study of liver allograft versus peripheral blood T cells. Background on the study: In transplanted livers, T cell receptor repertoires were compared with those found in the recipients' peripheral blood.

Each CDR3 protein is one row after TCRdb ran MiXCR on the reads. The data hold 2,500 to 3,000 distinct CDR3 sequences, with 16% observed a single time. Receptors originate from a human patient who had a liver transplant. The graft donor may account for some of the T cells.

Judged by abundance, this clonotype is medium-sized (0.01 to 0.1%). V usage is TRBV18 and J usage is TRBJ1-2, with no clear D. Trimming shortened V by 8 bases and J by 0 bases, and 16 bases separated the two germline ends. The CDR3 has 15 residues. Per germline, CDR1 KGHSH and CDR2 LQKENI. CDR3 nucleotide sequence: TGTGCCAGCCACGGCGGGTTCGGGTCTAACTATGGCTACACCTTC. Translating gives CASHGGFGSNYGYTF.

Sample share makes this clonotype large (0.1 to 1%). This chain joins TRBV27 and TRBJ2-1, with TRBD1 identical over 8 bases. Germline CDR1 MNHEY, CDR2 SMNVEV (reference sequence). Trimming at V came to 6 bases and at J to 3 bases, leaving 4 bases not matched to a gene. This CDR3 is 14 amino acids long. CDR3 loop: CASSRQGYYNEQFF. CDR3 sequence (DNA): TGTGCCAGCAGCCGACAGGGGTACTACAATGAGCAGTTCTTC.

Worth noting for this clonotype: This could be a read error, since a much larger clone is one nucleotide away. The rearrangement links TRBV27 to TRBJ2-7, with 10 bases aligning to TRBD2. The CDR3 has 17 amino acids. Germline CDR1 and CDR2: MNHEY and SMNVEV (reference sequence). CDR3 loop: CVSSPLAGGGRPYEQYF. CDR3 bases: TGTGTCAGCAGCCCATTAGCGGGGGGAGGGAGGCCCTACGAGCAGTACTTC.

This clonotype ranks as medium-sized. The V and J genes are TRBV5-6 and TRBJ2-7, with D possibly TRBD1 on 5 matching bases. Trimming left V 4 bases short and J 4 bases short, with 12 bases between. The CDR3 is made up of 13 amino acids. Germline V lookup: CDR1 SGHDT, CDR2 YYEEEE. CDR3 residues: CASSPMGRYEQYF. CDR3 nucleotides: TGTGCCAGCAGCCCAATGGGGCGGTACGAGCAGTACTTC.

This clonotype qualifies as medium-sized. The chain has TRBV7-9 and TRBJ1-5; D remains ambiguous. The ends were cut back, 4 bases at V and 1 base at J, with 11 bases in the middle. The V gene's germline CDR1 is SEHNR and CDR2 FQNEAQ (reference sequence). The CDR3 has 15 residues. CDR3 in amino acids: CASSSLSESNQPQHF. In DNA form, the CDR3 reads TGTGCCAGCAGCTCCCTTAGCGAAAGCAATCAGCCCCAGCATTTT.

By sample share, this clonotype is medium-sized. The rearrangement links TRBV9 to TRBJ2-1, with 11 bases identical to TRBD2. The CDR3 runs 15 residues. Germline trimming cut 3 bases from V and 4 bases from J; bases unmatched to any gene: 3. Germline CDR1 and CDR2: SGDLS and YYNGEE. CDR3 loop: CASSARLAGYNEQFF. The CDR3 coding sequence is TGTGCCAGCAGCGCCCGACTAGCGGGGTACAATGAGCAGTTCTTC.

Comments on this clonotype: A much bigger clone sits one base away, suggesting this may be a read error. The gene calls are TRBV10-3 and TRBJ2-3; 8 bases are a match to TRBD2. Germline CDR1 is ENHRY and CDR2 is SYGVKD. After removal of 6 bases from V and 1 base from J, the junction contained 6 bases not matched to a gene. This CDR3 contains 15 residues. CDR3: CAISRTSFRTDTQYF. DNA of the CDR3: TGTGCCATCAGCAGGACTAGCTTCCGCACAGATACGCAGTATTTT.

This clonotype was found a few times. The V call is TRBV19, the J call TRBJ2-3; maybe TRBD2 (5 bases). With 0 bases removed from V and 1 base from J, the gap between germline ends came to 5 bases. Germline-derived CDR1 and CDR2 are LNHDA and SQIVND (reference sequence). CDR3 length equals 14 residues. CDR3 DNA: TGTGCCAGTAGTATAGAGCGGGGCACAGATACGCAGTATTTT. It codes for CASSIERGTDTQYF.

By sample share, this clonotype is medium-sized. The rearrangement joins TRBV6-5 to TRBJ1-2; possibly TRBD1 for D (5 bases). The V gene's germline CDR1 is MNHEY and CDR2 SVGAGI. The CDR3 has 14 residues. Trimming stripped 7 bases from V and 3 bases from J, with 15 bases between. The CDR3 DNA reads TGTGCCAGCAAATTGTTGGGGGGAGACTATGGCTACACCTTC. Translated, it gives CASKLLGGDYGYTF.

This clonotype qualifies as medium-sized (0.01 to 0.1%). For the CDR3, the DNA is TGTGCCAGTAGTATGGGGCTAGTCGACTACTCTGGGGCCAACGTCCTGACTTTC. This sequence encodes CASSMGLVDYSGANVLTF. The chain carries TRBV19 and TRBJ2-6; D assignment may be TRBD1 or TRBD2 (5 bases each). V was shortened by 3 bases and J by 0 bases, with 15 bases between the two germline ends. The germline gives CDR1 LNHDA, CDR2 SQIVND (reference sequence). There are 18 residues in the CDR3.

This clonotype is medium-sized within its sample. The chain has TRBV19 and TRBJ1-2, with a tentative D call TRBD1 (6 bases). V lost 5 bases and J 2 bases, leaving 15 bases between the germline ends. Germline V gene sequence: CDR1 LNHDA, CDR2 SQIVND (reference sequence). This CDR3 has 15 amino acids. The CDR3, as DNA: TGTGCCAGTAGTTCCCGGGGGCTGGGGAACTATGGCTACACCTTC. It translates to CASSSRGLGNYGYTF. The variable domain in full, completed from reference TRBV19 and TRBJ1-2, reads DGGITQSPKYLFRKEGQNVTLSCEQNLNHDAMYWYRQDPGQGLRLIYYSQIVNDFQKGDIAEGYSVSREKKESFPLTVTSAQKNPTAFYLCASSSRGLGNYGYTFGSGTRLTVV.